The text below deals with one T cell receptor (beta chain). Its specificity is not known. This sample was taken from a study of T cell repertoires in cytomegalovirus infection. Study background: It was recently identified HLA-C-restricted and well-studied HLA-B-restricted CMV epitopes that the study used. CMV infection plus the matching HLA type was flagged by public TCR beta signatures.

The ends were cut back, 1 base at V and 6 bases at J, with 6 bases in the middle. The germline CDR1 and CDR2 sequences are SGHVS and FNYEAQ. The CDR3 runs to 12 residues. Study-level points and caveats: Carriage of CMV together with the relevant HLA was identifiable through cumulative public TCR beta family frequency. CMV-specific HLA-C-restricted TCR beta clonotypes dominated the ex vivo response.

TCRdb itself ran the reads through MiXCR, one entry per CDR3 protein. Among 200,000 or so distinct CDR3 sequences listed, 35% to 45% were seen once. This receptor was obtained from a human donor in good health (CMV status not recorded). Some clones in this sample may be carry-over from other donors' samples. The sequenced sample was CD8+ T cells from cultured PBMCs, obtained from culture after CMV antigen stimulation. The chain combines TRBV7-6 with TRBJ1-1, with D unresolved. The chain's CDR3 is CASSLEGAEAFF. The CDR3 DNA reads TGTGCCAGCAGCTTAGAGGGCGCTGAAGCTTTCTTT.